Detailed here is one T cell receptor beta chain. Self-reported history from a screening survey and questionnaire set each donor's cohort. The data belong to a study of blood T cell repertoires in COVID-19. On the study more broadly: PBMCs, B-cell-depleted T cells, or T cells provided the cDNA or gDNA that made up the material.

Produced via immunoSEQ multiplex PCR; TCRdb's table is partial and in-frame only. The table lists around 480,000 clones, roughly nine tenths of them singletons. The sample taken for sequencing was PBMCs or T cells enriched from blood (not recorded which). The source of this sequence is a woman aged 18 to 35 who had recovered from COVID-19.

DNA for the CDR3: TGTGCCAGCAGGCGTCCCGGGACAGGGTCCGGGACTGAAGCTTTCTTT. This translates into CASRRPGTGSGTEAFF. The chain is built from TRBV28 and TRBJ1-1, with 9 bases fitting TRBD1. This CDR3 contains 16 residues. CDR1 and CDR2 (germline): MDHEN, SYDVKM. Trimming took 6 bases from V and 5 from J; bases not matched to a gene: 13.